The T cell receptor beta chain described here comes from a study of CD8 T cells in Susac syndrome. When the RNA was reverse transcribed, random hexamers were used with an input of roughly 0.45 to 1 ug. The authors amplified TCR beta CDR3 across 54 Vbeta and 13 Jbeta using immunoSEQ multiplex PCR. MiXCR, applied by TCRdb to the immunoSEQ multiplex PCR reads, yields one record per CDR3 protein. The sample has 95,000 to 150,000 distinct CDR3 sequences; 90% to 95% are singletons. Trimming at V came to 4 bases and at J to 0 bases, leaving 2 bases not matched to a gene. The CDR3 is 15 residues long. CDR1 SEHNR and CDR2 FQNEAQ come from the germline V gene (reference sequence).

V gene TRBV7-9 combines with J gene TRBJ2-2; 7 bases match TRBD1. This TCR was recovered from a human donor in good health. The sample was CD4+ T cells from PBMCs. The CDR3 DNA follows: TGTGCCAGCAGCTGGGACAGTCCGAACACCGGGGAGCTGTTTTTT. Protein: CASSWDSPNTGELFF.